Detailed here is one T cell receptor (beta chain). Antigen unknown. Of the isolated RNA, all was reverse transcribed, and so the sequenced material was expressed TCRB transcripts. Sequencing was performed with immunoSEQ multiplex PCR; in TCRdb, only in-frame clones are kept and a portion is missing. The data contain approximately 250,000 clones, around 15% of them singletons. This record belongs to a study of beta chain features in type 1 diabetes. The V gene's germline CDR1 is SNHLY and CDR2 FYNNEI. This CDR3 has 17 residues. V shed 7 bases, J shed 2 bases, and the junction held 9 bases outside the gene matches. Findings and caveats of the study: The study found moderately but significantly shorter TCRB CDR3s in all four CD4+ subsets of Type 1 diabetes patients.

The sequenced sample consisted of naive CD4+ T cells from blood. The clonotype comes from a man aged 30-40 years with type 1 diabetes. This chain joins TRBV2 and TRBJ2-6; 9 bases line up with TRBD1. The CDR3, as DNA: TGTGCCAGCATCCCGGGGACAGGGTGGACTGGGGCCAACGTCCTGACTTTC. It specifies CASIPGTGWTGANVLTF.